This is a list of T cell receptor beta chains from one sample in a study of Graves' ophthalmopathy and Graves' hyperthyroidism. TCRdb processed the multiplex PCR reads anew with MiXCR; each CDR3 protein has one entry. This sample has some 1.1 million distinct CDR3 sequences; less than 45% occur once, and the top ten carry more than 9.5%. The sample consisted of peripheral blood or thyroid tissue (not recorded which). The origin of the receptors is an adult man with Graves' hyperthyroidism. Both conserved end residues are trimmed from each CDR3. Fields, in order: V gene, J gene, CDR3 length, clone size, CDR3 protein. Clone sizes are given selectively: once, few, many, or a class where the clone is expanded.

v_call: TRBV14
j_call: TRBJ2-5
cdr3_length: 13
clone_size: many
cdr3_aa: ASSRGDRGTETQY

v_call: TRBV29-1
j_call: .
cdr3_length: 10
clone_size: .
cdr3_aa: SAKSSYNEQF

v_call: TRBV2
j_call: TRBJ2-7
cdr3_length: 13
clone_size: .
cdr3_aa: ASKRSGGVGAEQY

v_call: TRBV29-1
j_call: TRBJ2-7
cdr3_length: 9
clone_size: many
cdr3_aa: SVEEVDEQY

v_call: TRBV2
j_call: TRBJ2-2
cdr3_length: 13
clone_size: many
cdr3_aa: ASSDARGGPGELF

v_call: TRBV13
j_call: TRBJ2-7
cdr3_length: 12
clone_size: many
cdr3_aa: ASSSATGSYEQY

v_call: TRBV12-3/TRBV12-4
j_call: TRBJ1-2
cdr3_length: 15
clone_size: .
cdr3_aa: ASSWTGGLQTNYGYT

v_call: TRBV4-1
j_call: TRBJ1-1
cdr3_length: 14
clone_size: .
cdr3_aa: ASSQVTGGGLTEAF

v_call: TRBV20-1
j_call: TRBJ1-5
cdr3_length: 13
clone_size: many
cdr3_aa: SARDPGQGSQPQH

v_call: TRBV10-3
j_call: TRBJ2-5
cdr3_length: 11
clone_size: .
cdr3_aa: ASSYGDGETQY

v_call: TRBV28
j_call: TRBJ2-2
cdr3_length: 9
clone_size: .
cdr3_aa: ASMTSGELF

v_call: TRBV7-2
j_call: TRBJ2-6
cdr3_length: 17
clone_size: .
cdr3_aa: ASSLGGGVLGSGANVLT

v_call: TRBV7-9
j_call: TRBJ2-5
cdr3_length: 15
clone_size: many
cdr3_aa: ASSRKGTGGVEETQY

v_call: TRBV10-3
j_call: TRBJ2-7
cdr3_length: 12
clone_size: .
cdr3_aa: AVSPGQGSHEQY

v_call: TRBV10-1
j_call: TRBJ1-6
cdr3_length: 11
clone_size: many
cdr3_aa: ASSSSSASPLH

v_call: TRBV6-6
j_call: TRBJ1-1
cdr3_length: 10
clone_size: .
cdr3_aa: ASNIHRDHAF

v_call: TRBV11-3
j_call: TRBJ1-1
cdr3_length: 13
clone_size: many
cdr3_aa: ASSLDWRHSTEAF

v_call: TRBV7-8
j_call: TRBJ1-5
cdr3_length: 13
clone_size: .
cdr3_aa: ASRDGQGVNQPQH

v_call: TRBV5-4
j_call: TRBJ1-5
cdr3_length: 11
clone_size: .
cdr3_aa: ASSFEPHQPQH

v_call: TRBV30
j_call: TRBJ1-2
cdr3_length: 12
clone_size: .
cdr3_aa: AWSVLEANYGYT

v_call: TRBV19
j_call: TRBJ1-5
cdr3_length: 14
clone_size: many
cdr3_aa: ASSPTVGGGNQPQH

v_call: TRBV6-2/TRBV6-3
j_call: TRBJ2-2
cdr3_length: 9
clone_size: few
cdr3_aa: ASSYTVELF

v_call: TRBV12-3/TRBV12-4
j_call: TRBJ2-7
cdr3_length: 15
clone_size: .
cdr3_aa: ASSSTLGTQSSYEQY

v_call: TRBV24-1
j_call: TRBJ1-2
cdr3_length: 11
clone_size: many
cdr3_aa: ATSDSGVGGYT

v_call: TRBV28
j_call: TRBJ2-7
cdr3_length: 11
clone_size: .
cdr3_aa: ASNGQGFNEQY

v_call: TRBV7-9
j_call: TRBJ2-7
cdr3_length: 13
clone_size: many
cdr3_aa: ASSKEGLKSYEQY

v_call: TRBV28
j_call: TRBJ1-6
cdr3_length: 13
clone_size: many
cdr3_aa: ASSSQGPGESPLH

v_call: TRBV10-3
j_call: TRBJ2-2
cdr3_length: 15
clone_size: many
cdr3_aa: AISRPEAGVDTGELF

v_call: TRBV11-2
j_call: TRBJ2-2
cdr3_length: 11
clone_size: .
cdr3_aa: ASSLGAGGELF

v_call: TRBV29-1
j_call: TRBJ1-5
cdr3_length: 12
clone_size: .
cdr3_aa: SVQVGTGHQPQH

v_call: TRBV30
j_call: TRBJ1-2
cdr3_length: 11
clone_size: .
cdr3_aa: AWSAGTGDGYT

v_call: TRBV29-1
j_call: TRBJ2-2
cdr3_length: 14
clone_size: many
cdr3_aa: SVERRDRPTTGELF